This T cell receptor beta chain derives from a study of brain T cells in children with intractable seizures. V was shortened by 5 bases and J by 5 bases, with 12 bases between the two germline ends. CDR3 length: 13 amino acids. The germline CDR1 and CDR2 sequences are LNHNV and YYDKDF (reference sequence). This table comes from immunoSEQ multiplex PCR, and its TCRdb copy is limited to in-frame clones, with some not included. Here the sample spans around 80,000 clones, under 95% being singletons. A word on this clone: Its antigen is not known.

Study observations and caveats: Viral specificity was inferred only from CDR3 similarity; HCMV serostatus was unknown.

The V and J genes are TRBV15 and TRBJ2-5, with unresolved D. Specimen: peripheral blood, collected at surgery. This TCR derives from a girl aged 2 to 9 with Rasmussen encephalitis and intractable seizures. The CDR3 region has the DNA TGTGCCACCAGCGGACCCGGAGAGGAGACCCAGTACTTC. Protein: CATSGPGEETQYF.